One TCR beta chain is described in this entry. This specimen comes from a study of shared clonotypes between healthy human individuals. Using immunoSEQ multiplex PCR, the repertoire was profiled, and TCRdb retains in-frame clones only, with some absent. The sample consists of about 490,000 clones, around 80% of them appearing once. Germline V lookup: CDR1 SGHRS, CDR2 YFSETQ. The CDR3 is 15 residues long. Trimming removed 0 bases from V and 6 bases from J; junction bases left unmatched: 4. The V and J genes are TRBV5-1 and TRBJ2-7; TRBD2 matches 12 bases. The specimen sequenced was PBMCs. This TCR came from a woman aged 40 to 49 in good health. Some clones in this sample may be carry-over from other donors' samples. The CDR3: CASSLGLAGESEQYF. Here the CDR3 DNA reads TGCGCCAGCAGCTTGGGACTAGCGGGAGAATCCGAGCAGTACTTC.